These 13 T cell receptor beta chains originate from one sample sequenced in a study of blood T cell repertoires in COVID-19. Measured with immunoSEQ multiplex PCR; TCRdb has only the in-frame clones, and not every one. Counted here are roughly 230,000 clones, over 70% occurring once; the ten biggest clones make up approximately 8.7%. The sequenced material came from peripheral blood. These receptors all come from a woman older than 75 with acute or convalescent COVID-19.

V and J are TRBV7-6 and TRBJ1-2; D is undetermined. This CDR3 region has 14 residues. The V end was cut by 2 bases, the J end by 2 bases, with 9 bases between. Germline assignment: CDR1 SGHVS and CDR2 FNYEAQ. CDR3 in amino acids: CASSLSAGNYGYTF. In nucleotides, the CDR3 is TGTGCCAGCAGCTTATCGGCGGGGAACTATGGCTACACCTTC.

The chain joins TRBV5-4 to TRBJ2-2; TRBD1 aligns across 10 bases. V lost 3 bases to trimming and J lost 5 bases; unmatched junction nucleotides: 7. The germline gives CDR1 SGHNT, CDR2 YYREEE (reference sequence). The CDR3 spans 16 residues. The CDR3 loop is CASSWGQGIGTGELFF. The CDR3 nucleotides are TGTGCCAGCAGCTGGGGACAGGGGATAGGGACCGGGGAGCTGTTTTTT.

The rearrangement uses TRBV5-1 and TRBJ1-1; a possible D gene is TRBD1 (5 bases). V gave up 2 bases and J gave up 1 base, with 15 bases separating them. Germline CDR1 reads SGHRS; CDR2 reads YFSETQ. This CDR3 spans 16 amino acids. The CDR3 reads CASSLRQLASNTEAFF. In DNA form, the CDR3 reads TGCGCCAGCAGCTTAAGACAGTTAGCCTCGAACACTGAAGCTTTCTTT.

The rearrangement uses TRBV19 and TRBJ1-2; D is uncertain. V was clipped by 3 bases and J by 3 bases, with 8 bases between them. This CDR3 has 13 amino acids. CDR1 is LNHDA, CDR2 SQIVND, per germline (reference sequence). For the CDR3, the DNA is TGTGCCAGTAGTATCAGGTCCGACTATGGCTACACCTTC. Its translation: CASSIRSDYGYTF.

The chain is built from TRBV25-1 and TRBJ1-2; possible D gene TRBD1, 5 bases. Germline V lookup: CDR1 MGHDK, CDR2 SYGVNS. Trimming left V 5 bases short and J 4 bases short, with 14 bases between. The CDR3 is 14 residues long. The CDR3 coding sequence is TGTGCCAGCAGTCACGCCGGGGGTCCCTATGGCTACACCTTC. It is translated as CASSHAGGPYGYTF.

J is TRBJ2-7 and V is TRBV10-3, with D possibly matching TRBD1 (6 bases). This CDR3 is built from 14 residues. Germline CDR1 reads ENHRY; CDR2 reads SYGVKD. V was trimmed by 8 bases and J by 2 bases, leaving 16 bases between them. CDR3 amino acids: CAILQSTGAYEQYF. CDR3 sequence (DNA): TGTGCCATCCTCCAATCGACAGGAGCCTACGAGCAGTACTTC.

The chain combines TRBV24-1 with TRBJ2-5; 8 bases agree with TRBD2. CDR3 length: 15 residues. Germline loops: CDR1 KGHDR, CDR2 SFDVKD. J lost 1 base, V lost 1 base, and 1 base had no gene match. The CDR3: CATSDFREGQETQYF. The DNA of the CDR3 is TGTGCCACCAGTGATTTCCGGGAGGGCCAAGAGACCCAGTACTTC.

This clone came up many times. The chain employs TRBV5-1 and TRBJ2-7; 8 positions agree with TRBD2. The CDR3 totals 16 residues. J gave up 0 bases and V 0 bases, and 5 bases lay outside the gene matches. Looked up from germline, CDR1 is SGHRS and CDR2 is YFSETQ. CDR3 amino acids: CASSLGAGASSYEQYF. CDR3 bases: TGCGCCAGCAGCTTGGGAGCGGGGGCGAGCTCCTACGAGCAGTACTTC.

CDR3 sequence reads: CASSPRLAGVYEQYF. The CDR3, as DNA: TGTGCCAGCTCACCGAGACTAGCGGGAGTATACGAGCAGTACTTC. The chain joins TRBV18 to TRBJ2-7; 12 nucleotides line up with TRBD2. CDR1 is KGHSH and CDR2 is LQKENI in the germline V gene. V was pared by 3 bases and J by 4 bases, with 4 bases of the junction left unmatched. The CDR3 consists of 15 residues.

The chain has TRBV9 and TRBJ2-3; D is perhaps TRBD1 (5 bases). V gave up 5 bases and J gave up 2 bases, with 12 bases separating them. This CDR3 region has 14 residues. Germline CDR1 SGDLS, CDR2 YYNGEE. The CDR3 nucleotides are TGTGCCAGCAGGGGTGGGGCGTCCACAGATACGCAGTATTTT. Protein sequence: CASRGGASTDTQYF. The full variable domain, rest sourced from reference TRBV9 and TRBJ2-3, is DSGVTQTPKHLITATGQRVTLRCSPRSGDLSVYWYQQSLDQGLQFLIQYYNGEERAKGNILERFSAQQFPDLHSELNLSSLELGDSALYFCASRGGASTDTQYFGPGTRLTVL.

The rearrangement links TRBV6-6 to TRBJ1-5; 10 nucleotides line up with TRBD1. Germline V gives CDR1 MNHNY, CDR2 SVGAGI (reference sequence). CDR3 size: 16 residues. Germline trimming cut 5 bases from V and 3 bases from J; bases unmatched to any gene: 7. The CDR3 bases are TGTGCCAGCAGTGGCACCGGGACAGGGGACAATCAGCCCCAGCATTTT. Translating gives CASSGTGTGDNQPQHF.

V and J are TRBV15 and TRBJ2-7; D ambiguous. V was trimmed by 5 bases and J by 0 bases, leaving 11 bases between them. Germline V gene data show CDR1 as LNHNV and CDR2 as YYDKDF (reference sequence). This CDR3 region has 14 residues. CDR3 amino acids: CATSVLKSSYEQYF. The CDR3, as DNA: TGTGCCACCAGCGTACTGAAAAGCTCCTACGAGCAGTACTTC.

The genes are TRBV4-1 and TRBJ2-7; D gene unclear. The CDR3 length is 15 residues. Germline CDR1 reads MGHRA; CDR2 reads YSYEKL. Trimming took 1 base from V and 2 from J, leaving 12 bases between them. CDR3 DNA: TGCGCCAGCAGCCAAGCAATCGCCGGTACCTACGAGCAGTACTTC. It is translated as CASSQAIAGTYEQYF.